The rows below give T cell receptor beta chains drawn from one sample of a study of blood T cell repertoires in COVID-19. Assay: immunoSEQ multiplex PCR; the TCRdb copy retains only in-frame clones and omits some. The data contain 9,000 to 13,000 clones, about 88% of them singletons. The sequencing sample was made of peripheral blood. These receptors came from a human donor in a cohort sampled during active COVID-19. Both conserved end residues are trimmed from each CDR3.

cdr3_length: 13; v_call: TRBV6-5; cdr3_aa: ATSRLQGANTEAF
cdr3_length: 13; v_call: TRBV4-1; cdr3_aa: ASSQLDRGNQPQH
cdr3_length: 10; v_call: TRBV19; cdr3_aa: ASQGSGNTIY
cdr3_length: 12; v_call: TRBV28; cdr3_aa: ASSGTGGWKTQY
cdr3_length: 11; v_call: TRBV6-6; cdr3_aa: ASTGTGNTEAF
cdr3_length: 13; v_call: TRBV15; cdr3_aa: ATSYTASGANVLT
cdr3_length: 12; v_call: TRBV5-1; cdr3_aa: ASSSGQVGNEQY
cdr3_length: 11; v_call: TRBV30; cdr3_aa: AWSLTDPQPQH
cdr3_length: 13; v_call: TRBV9; cdr3_aa: ASSREGSGANVLT
cdr3_length: 12; v_call: TRBV30; cdr3_aa: AFYSQGKGETQY
cdr3_length: 12; v_call: TRBV5-1; cdr3_aa: ASSLTGDLGEAF
cdr3_length: 12; v_call: TRBV27; cdr3_aa: ASSWGGSSYEQY
cdr3_length: 13; v_call: TRBV4-1; cdr3_aa: ASSPPGGEAYEQY
cdr3_length: 11; v_call: TRBV6-4; cdr3_aa: ASSDRGHGELF
cdr3_length: 13; v_call: TRBV11-1; cdr3_aa: ASSLTSGEQETQY
cdr3_length: 11; v_call: TRBV12-3/TRBV12-4; cdr3_aa: ASTWGRVLGYT
cdr3_length: 11; v_call: TRBV5-5; cdr3_aa: ASSLEGWTEAF
cdr3_length: 11; v_call: TRBV18; cdr3_aa: ASSGAGNEKLF
cdr3_length: 12; v_call: TRBV7-2; cdr3_aa: ASSLDGRPYGYT
cdr3_length: 12; v_call: TRBV5-4; cdr3_aa: ASRPSGQEETQY
cdr3_length: 12; v_call: TRBV7-9; cdr3_aa: ASSLQGSWAEAF
cdr3_length: 11; v_call: TRBV5-5; cdr3_aa: ASSSSHRGGYT
cdr3_length: 14; v_call: TRBV10-3; cdr3_aa: AISASRDRISYGYT
cdr3_length: 13; v_call: TRBV6-2/TRBV6-3; cdr3_aa: ASSLSDFDTGELF
cdr3_length: 12; v_call: TRBV7-9; cdr3_aa: ASSRDSRYNEQF
cdr3_length: 17; v_call: TRBV14; cdr3_aa: ASSRRALGQGSSYNEQF
cdr3_length: 12; v_call: TRBV7-8; cdr3_aa: ASSLVGGNQPQH
cdr3_length: 12; v_call: TRBV19; cdr3_aa: ASSIRTGTDTQY
cdr3_length: 13; v_call: TRBV19; cdr3_aa: ASREEALLNQPQH
cdr3_length: 11; v_call: TRBV6-5; cdr3_aa: ASKGTSTDTQY
cdr3_length: 10; v_call: TRBV28; cdr3_aa: ASSPDRGELF
cdr3_length: 12; v_call: TRBV7-3; cdr3_aa: ASSLRWGDNEQF
cdr3_length: 9; v_call: TRBV30; cdr3_aa: AWSLGDGYT
cdr3_length: 15; v_call: TRBV6-1; cdr3_aa: ASSETGWGQGAETQY
cdr3_length: 12; v_call: TRBV13; cdr3_aa: ASSLMRGNYEQY
cdr3_length: 12; v_call: TRBV7-9; cdr3_aa: ASSLSPPSTEAF
cdr3_length: 14; v_call: TRBV7-9; cdr3_aa: ASSLDSDRASSRYT
cdr3_length: 11; v_call: TRBV10-3; cdr3_aa: AISTGQGSSAF
cdr3_length: 16; v_call: TRBV14; cdr3_aa: ASSQVGTGSRGNEKLF
cdr3_length: 12; v_call: TRBV29-1; cdr3_aa: SVQDTLTYNEQF
cdr3_length: 11; v_call: TRBV27; cdr3_aa: ASSDPGVYEQY
cdr3_length: 15; v_call: TRBV7-8; cdr3_aa: ASSLEASDYSNQPQH
cdr3_length: 16; v_call: TRBV3-1/TRBV3-2; cdr3_aa: ASSQEGLAGGPCNEQF
cdr3_length: 9; v_call: TRBV20-1; cdr3_aa: SAEENYGYT
cdr3_length: 15; v_call: TRBV2; cdr3_aa: ASSVPLGQGYTGELF
cdr3_length: 12; v_call: TRBV30; cdr3_aa: AWSYGGPTYEQY
cdr3_length: 14; v_call: TRBV28; cdr3_aa: ASSPRGEEAKNIQY
cdr3_length: 14; v_call: TRBV4-1; cdr3_aa: ASSLRTGRGTDTQY
cdr3_length: 19; v_call: TRBV7-7; cdr3_aa: ASSSSGGVWQDLKINTEAF
cdr3_length: 11; v_call: TRBV6-5; cdr3_aa: ASRPNRAHEQY